Following are 23 T cell receptor beta chains from one sample sequenced in a study of blood T cell repertoires in COVID-19. The data were produced by immunoSEQ multiplex PCR, yet TCRdb's version contains in-frame clones alone and is incomplete. The table shows 100,000 to 150,000 clones, with 85% occurring only once. Sequenced: peripheral blood. These TCRs come from a woman aged 80 or over with acute or convalescent COVID-19.

The gene calls are TRBV5-4 and TRBJ1-6; maybe TRBD1 (5 bases). Germline CDR1 is SGHNT and CDR2 is YYREEE (reference sequence). This CDR3 is built from 15 residues. The V end lost 2 bases, the J end lost 8 bases, and 14 bases lay between the germline ends. The DNA for the CDR3 is TGTGCCAGCAGCTTCACCGGGACGGGGGATTCACCCCTCCACTTT. It yields the protein CASSFTGTGDSPLHF.

The CDR3 protein is CASQTGEQPQHF. CDR3 DNA: TGTGCCAGCCAGACAGGGGAGCAGCCCCAGCATTTT. The chain is built from TRBV28 and TRBJ1-5; TRBD1 matches 8 bases. The J segment lost 7 bases and the V segment lost 8 bases, leaving 4 bases of the junction unmatched. Germline V gene sequence: CDR1 MDHEN, CDR2 SYDVKM. The CDR3 spans 12 residues. The whole variable domain, filled in from reference TRBV28 and TRBJ1-5, reads DVKVTQSSRYLVKRTGEKVFLECVQDMDHENMFWYRQDPGLGLRLIYFSYDVKMKEKGDIPEGYSVSREKKERFSLILESASTNQTSMYLCASQTGEQPQHFGDGTRLSIL.

The V and J genes are TRBV12-5 and TRBJ1-4; 9 nucleotides agree with TRBD1. Trimming cost V 6 bases and J 8 bases; bases outside gene matches: 10. From germline, CDR1 is LGHNT and CDR2 FRNRAP. This CDR3 has 15 residues. This CDR3 is CASGSPGQGREKLFF. For the CDR3, the DNA is TGTGCTAGTGGATCCCCGGGACAGGGTCGGGAAAAACTGTTTTTT.

The V call is TRBV29-1, the J call TRBJ2-1; 8 bases fit TRBD1. The CDR3 extends over 14 amino acids. J was trimmed by 8 bases and V by 4 bases; bases with no gene match: 10. CDR1 SQVTM and CDR2 ANQGSEA come from the germline V gene. CDR3 coding DNA: TGCAGCGTTGCCCCAGGGGGCGAGCCAGATGAGCAGTTCTTC. Translating gives CSVAPGGEPDEQFF.

This chain joins TRBV19 and TRBJ1-5; possible D gene TRBD1, 5 bases. CDR3 size: 14 residues. The V end was cut by 6 bases, the J end by 1 base, with 10 bases between. Germline CDR1 is LNHDA and CDR2 is SQIVND (reference sequence). CDR3 DNA: TGTGCCAGTAGCCTCGGACACAGCAATCAGCCCCAGCATTTT. Its translation: CASSLGHSNQPQHF.

The rearrangement joins TRBV10-3 to TRBJ2-3; 7 bases are shared with TRBD2. The CDR3 has 16 residues. Germline CDR1 is ENHRY and CDR2 is SYGVKD. With V trimmed by 3 bases and J by 3 bases, 9 bases remained unmatched. The CDR3 DNA reads as TGTGCCATCAGTGACACCCGAGCGGGGTCTACAGATACGCAGTATTTT. This sequence encodes CAISDTRAGSTDTQYF.

The CDR3 here is CASSLGAQYGYTF. Here the CDR3 DNA reads TGCGCCAGCAGCTTGGGTGCACAGTATGGCTACACCTTC. The V and J genes are TRBV5-1 and TRBJ1-2; no clear D. Trimming shortened V by 0 bases and J by 5 bases, and 8 bases separated the two germline ends. Per the germline V gene, CDR1 is SGHRS and CDR2 is YFSETQ. The CDR3 has 13 residues.

The V call is TRBV4-1, the J call TRBJ2-2, with D hard to call. V was pared by 5 bases and J by 6 bases, with 19 bases between. The CDR3 consists of 16 residues. Germline assignment: CDR1 MGHRA and CDR2 YSYEKL. The CDR3 coding sequence is TGCGCCAGCAGCATGGTCGCACAAACAAAATCCGGGGAGCTGTTTTTT. It specifies CASSMVAQTKSGELFF.

The chain recombines TRBV7-9 with TRBJ1-1; D might be TRBD1 (6 bases). The CDR3 spans 13 residues. V shed 7 bases and J shed 2 bases, with 11 bases lying between them. Germline V lookup: CDR1 SEHNR, CDR2 FQNEAQ (reference sequence). The CDR3 region is CASTWGPNTEAFF. The DNA for the CDR3 is TGTGCCAGCACCTGGGGGCCAAACACTGAAGCTTTCTTT.

The V call is TRBV5-1, the J call TRBJ2-2; D unclear. The CDR3 length is 15 residues. V lost 1 base and J lost 1, with 8 bases in between. Looked up from germline, CDR1 is SGHRS and CDR2 is YFSETQ. Here the CDR3 reads CASSLNSLNTGELFF. The CDR3 coding sequence is TGCGCCAGCAGCTTGAACAGCCTGAACACCGGGGAGCTGTTTTTT.

The chain has TRBV27 and TRBJ2-3; D remains unclear. CDR1 and CDR2 from the germline V gene are MNHEY and SMNVEV (reference sequence). Trimming pared 0 bases from V and 0 bases from J, leaving 4 bases between. This CDR3 region has 14 residues. In DNA form, the CDR3 reads TGTGCCAGCAGTTTATCGGCCAGCACAGATACGCAGTATTTT. It specifies CASSLSASTDTQYF.

The chain uses TRBV7-3 and TRBJ2-3, with 9 bases fitting TRBD2. The CDR3 has 15 amino acids. Germline V gene data show CDR1 as SGHTA and CDR2 as FQGTGA. Unmatched junction bases numbered 4, after V lost 5 bases and J lost 1 base. The CDR3 bases are TGTGCCAGCAGCCTGGAGCGGGGGGGCACAGATACGCAGTATTTT. It is translated as CASSLERGGTDTQYF. Supplemented by reference TRBV7-3 and TRBJ2-3, the full variable domain reads GAGVSQTPSNKVTEKGKYVELRCDPISGHTALYWYRQSLGQGPEFLIYFQGTGAADDSGLPNDRFFAVRPEGSVSTLKIQRTERGDSAVYLCASSLERGGTDTQYFGPGTRLTVL.

The V call is TRBV27, the J call TRBJ1-1; TRBD1 agrees at 8 bases. Germline lookup yields CDR1 MNHEY and CDR2 SMNVEV (reference sequence). V dropped 3 bases and J dropped 3; count of bases not matched to a gene: 9. This CDR3 has 16 residues. For the CDR3, the DNA is TGTGCCAGCAGTTTTAATCCGACAGGGGCCTACACTGAAGCTTTCTTT. Translation gives CASSFNPTGAYTEAFF.

This chain uses TRBV18 with TRBJ2-3, with 9 bases matching TRBD2. CDR1 and CDR2 (germline): KGHSH, LQKENI. Trimming took 3 bases from V and 6 from J; bases not matched to a gene: 19. This CDR3 is 19 amino acids long. The CDR3 DNA sequence: TGTGCCAGCTCACCTTTGGCCCGTGCCGTAGCGGGGGCATCCGATACGCAGTATTTT. This gives the protein CASSPLARAVAGASDTQYF.

V gene TRBV7-9 combines with J gene TRBJ1-1, with D perhaps matching TRBD1 (6 bases). CDR1 and CDR2 from the germline V gene are SEHNR and FQNEAQ (reference sequence). The CDR3 covers 16 residues. V lost 2 bases and J 7 bases, leaving 20 bases between the germline ends. CDR3 sequence: CASSLPQSTGRDEAFF. The CDR3 DNA reads TGTGCCAGCAGCTTACCTCAGTCGACAGGAAGGGATGAAGCTTTCTTT.

J is TRBJ1-3 and V is TRBV5-4, with D unresolved. V was shortened by 4 bases and J by 3 bases, with 11 bases between the two germline ends. The CDR3 length is 14 residues. Germline V gene lookup returns CDR1 SGHNT and CDR2 YYREEE (reference sequence). CDR3 residues: CASSMGFSGNTIYF. The CDR3, as DNA: TGTGCCAGCAGCATGGGGTTTAGTGGAAACACCATATATTTT.

The chain joins TRBV9 to TRBJ2-4; a weak D match, TRBD1 (6 bases). The CDR3 consists of 13 residues. With 5 bases removed from V and 8 bases from J, the gap between germline ends came to 14 bases. Per germline, CDR1 SGDLS and CDR2 YYNGEE. This CDR3 reads CASSTGQVDIQYF. CDR3 in DNA: TGTGCCAGCAGTACAGGGCAGGTCGACATTCAGTACTTC.

Written as DNA, the CDR3 is TGTGCCAGTAGTACCGCTGGACAGGGTGGCTACACCTTC. Protein: CASSTAGQGGYTF. The rearrangement uses TRBV19 and TRBJ1-2; TRBD1 matches 8 bases. The CDR3 length is 13 residues. With 4 bases clipped from V and 7 bases from J, the junction kept 5 bases outside the gene matches. Per the germline V gene, CDR1 is LNHDA and CDR2 is SQIVND (reference sequence).

This clone has only a few counts. The rearrangement links TRBV6-2 or TRBV6-3 to TRBJ1-1, with D possibly TRBD1 on 5 matching bases. The germline V and J ends were trimmed by 2 bases and 3 bases, with 16 bases remaining between them. This CDR3 comprises 16 residues. The V gene's germline CDR1 is MNHEY and CDR2 SVGEGT. CDR3 DNA sequence: TGTGCCAGCAGTTACCCGAGAGACCAGGGATACACTGAAGCTTTCTTT. Translating gives CASSYPRDQGYTEAFF.

The chain employs TRBV7-2 and TRBJ1-2, with TRBD1 as a possible D gene (5 bases). The CDR3 is 18 residues long. Per germline, CDR1 SGHTA and CDR2 FQGNSA. V lost 4 bases and J lost 8, with 29 bases in between. Here the CDR3 DNA reads TGTGCCAGCAGCTCCTACAGTCCCAGGGATGTGTTTGGTGGGGGCTACACCTTC. Translation: CASSSYSPRDVFGGGYTF.

This clone has more than one count but fewer than ten. The rearrangement links TRBV7-2 to TRBJ1-1; maybe TRBD1 (5 bases). CDR1 is SGHTA and CDR2 is FQGNSA in the germline V gene. The CDR3 contains 13 residues. Trimming shortened V by 5 bases and J by 1 base, and 8 bases separated the two germline ends. CDR3 region: CASSDQGNTEAFF. The DNA for the CDR3 is TGTGCCAGCAGCGATCAGGGGAACACTGAAGCTTTCTTT.

The rearrangement uses TRBV4-3 and TRBJ2-3, with 15 bases identical to TRBD2. The CDR3 runs to 14 residues. V lost 4 bases to trimming and J lost 14 bases; unmatched junction nucleotides: 7. Germline-derived CDR1 and CDR2 are LGHNA and YSLEER. The CDR3 loop reads CASSLGLAGGHRYF. CDR3 bases: TGCGCCAGCAGCCTCGGACTAGCGGGGGGGCATCGGTATTTT.

The CDR3 region is CASRASGGSSYNEQFF. The CDR3 bases are TGTGCCAGCAGAGCTAGCGGGGGCAGCTCCTACAATGAGCAGTTCTTC. This chain connects TRBV7-9 to TRBJ2-1; 10 bases map to TRBD2. V was pared by 6 bases and J by 0 bases, with 5 bases of the junction left unmatched. This CDR3 has 16 residues. The germline CDR1 and CDR2 sequences are SEHNR and FQNEAQ (reference sequence).